These T cell receptor beta chains were read from a single sample in a study of CD8 T cells in Susac syndrome. TCRdb independently ran MiXCR on the immunoSEQ multiplex PCR reads; one entry per CDR3 protein. The sample has about 150,000 distinct CDR3 sequences; over 90% are singletons. Sequencing was done on a sample of CD8+ T cells from PBMCs. These receptors all stem from a human donor with Susac syndrome. Each CDR3 is given with its conserved first and last residue.

V gene: TRBV24-1
J gene: TRBJ1-5
CDR3 protein: CATGETGNNQPQHF

V gene: TRBV7-9
J gene: TRBJ1-2
CDR3 protein: CASSSLYYGYTF

V gene: TRBV29-1
J gene: TRBJ2-2
CDR3 protein: CSVRVQGTGELFF

V gene: TRBV4-1
J gene: TRBJ2-7
CDR3 protein: CASSQAPGLAYEQYF

V gene: TRBV9
J gene: TRBJ2-7
CDR3 protein: CASSATPSYEQYF

V gene: TRBV27
J gene: TRBJ2-7
CDR3 protein: CASSLGTSYEQYF

V gene: TRBV5-1
J gene: TRBJ2-1
CDR3 protein: CASSLASEAGEYNEQFF

V gene: TRBV28
J gene: TRBJ2-7
CDR3 protein: CASSDQGAGYEQYF

V gene: TRBV28
J gene: TRBJ1-2
CDR3 protein: CASSSPWGSNYSLPYGYTF

V gene: TRBV7-3
J gene: TRBJ1-2
CDR3 protein: CASSSGTGFNGYTF

V gene: TRBV4-1
J gene: TRBJ1-2
CDR3 protein: CASSPFAGRVDYGYTF

V gene: TRBV29-1
J gene: TRBJ2-7
CDR3 protein: CSVSPDGPYEQYF

V gene: TRBV7-2
J gene: TRBJ1-2
CDR3 protein: CASSLWGSYSDGYTF

V gene: TRBV27
J gene: TRBJ2-7
CDR3 protein: CASSHDHRYEQYF

V gene: TRBV7-6
J gene: TRBJ2-7
CDR3 protein: CASSLGSNLPYEQYF

V gene: TRBV9
J gene: TRBJ2-6
CDR3 protein: CASSVVAGQGRESGANVLTF

V gene: TRBV4-1
J gene: TRBJ2-5
CDR3 protein: CASSHSLYQETQYF

V gene: TRBV7-9
J gene: TRBJ1-1
CDR3 protein: CASSPRQEPLEAFF

V gene: TRBV27
J gene: TRBJ1-5
CDR3 protein: CASSLGAGGGQPQHF

V gene: TRBV7-9
J gene: TRBJ2-7
CDR3 protein: CASSLIGRREPYEQYF

V gene: TRBV20-1
J gene: TRBJ2-7
CDR3 protein: CSAPWTSYPYEQYF

V gene: TRBV27
J gene: TRBJ2-7
CDR3 protein: CASSLQGSQNEQYF

V gene: TRBV7-8
J gene: TRBJ2-5
CDR3 protein: CASSSTKGLAGETQYF

V gene: TRBV27
J gene: TRBJ2-1
CDR3 protein: CASSARPGLAADNEQFF

V gene: TRBV5-1
J gene: TRBJ2-7
CDR3 protein: CASSFDTYEQYF

V gene: TRBV13
J gene: TRBJ1-2
CDR3 protein: CASSPGLESKYGYTF

V gene: TRBV28
J gene: TRBJ2-1
CDR3 protein: CASSYPPGLAVNEQFF

V gene: TRBV27
J gene: TRBJ2-1
CDR3 protein: CASTPTGGMYNEQFF